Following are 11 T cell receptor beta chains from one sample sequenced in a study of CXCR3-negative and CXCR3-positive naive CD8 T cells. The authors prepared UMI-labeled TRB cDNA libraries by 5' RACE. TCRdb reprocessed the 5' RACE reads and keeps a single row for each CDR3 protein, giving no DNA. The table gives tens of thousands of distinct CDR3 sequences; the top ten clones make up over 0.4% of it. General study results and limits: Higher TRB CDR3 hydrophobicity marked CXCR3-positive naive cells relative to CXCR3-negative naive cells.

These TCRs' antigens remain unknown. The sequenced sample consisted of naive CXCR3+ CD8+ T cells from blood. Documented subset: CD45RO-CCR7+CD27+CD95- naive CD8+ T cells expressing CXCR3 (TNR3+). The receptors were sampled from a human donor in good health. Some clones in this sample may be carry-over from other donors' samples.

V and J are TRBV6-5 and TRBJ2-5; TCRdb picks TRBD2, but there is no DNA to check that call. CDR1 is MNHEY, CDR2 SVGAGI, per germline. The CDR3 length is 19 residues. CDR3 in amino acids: CASSYSSALLAGGRETQYF.

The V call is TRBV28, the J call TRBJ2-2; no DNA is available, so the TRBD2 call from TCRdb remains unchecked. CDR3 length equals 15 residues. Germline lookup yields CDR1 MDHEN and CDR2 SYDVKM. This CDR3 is CASRTGTSNTGELFF.

The CDR3 spells CASSLFSGQGGLPNYGYTF. This rearrangement joins TRBV7-2 to TRBJ1-2; lacking DNA, the TRBD1 call made by TCRdb goes unchecked. Germline CDR1 reads SGHTA; CDR2 reads FQGNSA. The CDR3 contains 19 residues.

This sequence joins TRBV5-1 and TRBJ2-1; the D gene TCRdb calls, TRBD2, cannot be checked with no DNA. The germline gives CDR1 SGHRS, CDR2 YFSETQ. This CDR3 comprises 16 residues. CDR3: CASSPRSGPPYNEQFF.

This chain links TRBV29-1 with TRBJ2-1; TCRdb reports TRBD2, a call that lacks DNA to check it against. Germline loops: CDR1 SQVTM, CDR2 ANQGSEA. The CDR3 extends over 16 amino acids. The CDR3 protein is CSVEDRLAGPYNEQFF.

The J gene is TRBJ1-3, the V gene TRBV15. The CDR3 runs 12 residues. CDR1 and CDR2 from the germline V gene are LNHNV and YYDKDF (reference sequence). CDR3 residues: CATSRDGNTIYF.

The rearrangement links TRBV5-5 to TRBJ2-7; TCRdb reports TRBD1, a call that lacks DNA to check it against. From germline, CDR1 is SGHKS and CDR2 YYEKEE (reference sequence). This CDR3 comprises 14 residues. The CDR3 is CASIKGWGAYEQYF.

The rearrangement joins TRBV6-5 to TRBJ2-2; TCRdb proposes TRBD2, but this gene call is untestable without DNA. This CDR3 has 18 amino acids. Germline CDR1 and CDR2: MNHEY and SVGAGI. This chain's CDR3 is CASSPRTSGPGNTGELFF.

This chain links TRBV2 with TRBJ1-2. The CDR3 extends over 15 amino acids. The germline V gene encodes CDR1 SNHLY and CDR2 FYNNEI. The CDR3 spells CASSEVLGSNYGYTF.

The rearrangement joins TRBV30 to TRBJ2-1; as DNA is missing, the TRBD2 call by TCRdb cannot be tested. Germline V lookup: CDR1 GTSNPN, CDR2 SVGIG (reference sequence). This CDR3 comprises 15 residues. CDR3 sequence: CAWSNGRSAYNEQFF.

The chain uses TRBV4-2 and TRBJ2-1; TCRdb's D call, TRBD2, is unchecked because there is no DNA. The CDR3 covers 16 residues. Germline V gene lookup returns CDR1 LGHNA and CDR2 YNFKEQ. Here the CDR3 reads CASSQGSSGGANEQFF.